Listed below are T cell receptor beta chains from one sample, sequenced in a study of cytomegalovirus exposure and HLA in healthy donors. TCRdb's copy holds only in-frame clones and misses some; the assay was immunoSEQ multiplex PCR. The profile shows about 180,000 clones, 60% to 80% of them singletons. Material for sequencing was PBMCs. The receptor set was obtained from a man in his 60s in good health and CMV-seronegative. Both conserved end residues are part of each CDR3. Fields, in order: clone size, V gene, D gene, J gene, CDR3 DNA, CDR3 protein. The D gene is left open where the match is weak. Part of the rows lack a size; the others show once, few, many or a class for expanded clones.

>.|TRBV6-5|TRBD1|TRBJ1-2
TGTGCCAGCAGTGTTCAGGGGGCCTATGGCTACACCTTC
CASSVQGAYGYTF
>.|TRBV2|.|TRBJ1-5
TGTGCCAGCAGCCCGGACAGAACGGGGTATAGCAATCAGCCCCAGCATTTT
CASSPDRTGYSNQPQHF
>.|TRBV5-1|TRBD1|TRBJ2-7
TGCGCCAGCAGCTTGGCCGGGACAGGGGGCGACCGGGTGTACTTC
CASSLAGTGGDRVYF
>.|TRBV30|.|TRBJ2-7
TGTGCCTGGATCCCCGACAAACAGGGCTCCTACGAGCAGTACTTC
CAWIPDKQGSYEQYF
>.|TRBV5-1|.|TRBJ1-3
TGCGCCAGCAGCCGCGGGACCTCTGGAAACACCATATATTTT
CASSRGTSGNTIYF
>.|TRBV2|.|TRBJ2-7
TGTGCCAGCAGTGCCCTACAGGGCGGGGAGCAGTACTTC
CASSALQGGEQYF
>.|TRBV6-1|.|TRBJ2-2
TGTGCCACTACGACAGCGACCGGGGAGCTGTTTTTT
CATTTATGELFF
>few|TRBV18|.|TRBJ1-2
TGTGCCAGCTCACCAGGAGATTATGGCTACCCCTTC
CASSPGDYGYPF
>.|TRBV4-2|TRBD2|TRBJ2-4
TGTGCCAGCAGCCAAGATCCGGGACTAGCGGGAGGACTAGCCAAAAACATTCAGTACTTC
CASSQDPGLAGGLAKNIQYF
>.|TRBV15|TRBD1|TRBJ1-5
TGTGCCACCAGCAGAGATACCGGACAGGGGGCCAGCCAGCCCCAGAATTTT
CATSRDTGQGASQPQNF
>.|TRBV18|TRBD2|TRBJ2-5
TGTGCCAGCTCACCAACCCGGGAGGGCCTGGAGACCCAGTACTTC
CASSPTREGLETQYF
>few|TRBV18|.|TRBJ1-2
TGTGCCAGCTCCCCGGGGGGGGCCGGGAGATATGGCTACACCTTC
CASSPGGAGRYGYTF
>.|TRBV4-3|TRBD2|TRBJ2-7
TGCGCCAGCAGCCAAGGGACTCCCGGGACTACCCCTGGCGAGCAGTACTTC
CASSQGTPGTTPGEQYF
>.|TRBV7-6|.|TRBJ1-5
TGTGCCAGCAGCTTAAGAGGTAATCAGCCCCAGCATTTT
CASSLRGNQPQHF
>.|TRBV7-2|.|TRBJ2-6
TGTGCCAGCAGCTTAAGACAGCCCTTAATAGGGGGGGCCAACGTCCTGACTTTC
CASSLRQPLIGGANVLTF
>once|TRBV7-8|.|TRBJ1-6
TGTGCCAGCAGTATAGAGGGAGCACGGGCATCACCCCTCCACTTT
CASSIEGARASPLHF
>.|TRBV11-2|.|TRBJ2-1
TGTGCCAGCAGCTCTCTCCGGGGAGCAGCCTACAATGAGCAGTTCTTC
CASSSLRGAAYNEQFF
>.|TRBV20-1|TRBD1|TRBJ2-1
TGCAGTGCCCGTGTCAGGGGGGAGCAGTTCTTC
CSARVRGEQFF
>.|TRBV4-1|.|TRBJ2-7
TGCGCCAGCAGCCAAGACGCGCAGGGACTCCTTCCGGGCGAGCAGTACTTC
CASSQDAQGLLPGEQYF
>.|TRBV7-2|TRBD2|TRBJ2-5
TGTGCCAGCAGTCAGATAGCGGGAGAAGGAGGAGAGACCCAGTACTTC
CASSQIAGEGGETQYF
>.|TRBV11-2|.|TRBJ1-2
TGTGCCAGCAGCTTAACAGGGCAGGAGGGCTACACCTTC
CASSLTGQEGYTF
>.|TRBV27|TRBD2|TRBJ2-7
TGTGCCAGCAGGGAGGGCGGGAGCTACGAGCAGTACTTC
CASREGGSYEQYF
>.|TRBV10-1|TRBD1|TRBJ2-1
TGCGCCAGCAGTGACCCGAGGACAGGGCTCGGCTACAATGAGCAGTTCTTC
CASSDPRTGLGYNEQFF
>.|TRBV5-6|.|TRBJ1-1
TGTGCCAGCAGCTTGGCCGGTCCCTCCGGAGCTTTCTTC
CASSLAGPSGAFF
>.|TRBV6-6|.|TRBJ1-4
TGTGCCAGCAGAGGACAGTCTAATGAAAAACTGTTTTTT
CASRGQSNEKLFF
>.|TRBV9|TRBD1|TRBJ2-7
TGTGCCAGCAGCGTAGTGGGACAGGGGGGAGAGCAGTACTTC
CASSVVGQGGEQYF
>.|TRBV15|.|TRBJ1-1
TGTGCCACCAGCAGAACAGGGACCGTGGACACTGAAGCTTTCTTT
CATSRTGTVDTEAFF
>few|TRBV6-5|TRBD1|TRBJ1-2
TGTGCCACCACGTTGGGACAGTCGTCCTACACCTTC
CATTLGQSSYTF
>once|TRBV4-3|TRBD2|TRBJ2-3
TGCGCCAGCAGCCAGGGGACTACCACCCCCACAGATACGCAGTATTTT
CASSQGTTTPTDTQYF
>.|TRBV11-2|.|TRBJ2-7
TGTGCCAGCAGCTTACGCGGCGGGGCGACCTACGAGCAGTACTTC
CASSLRGGATYEQYF
>.|TRBV6-5|TRBD2|TRBJ2-1
TGTGCCAGCAGTTACGACAGCGGGAGTCGGTACAATGAGCAGTTCTTC
CASSYDSGSRYNEQFF
>.|TRBV28|.|TRBJ2-1
TGTGCCAGCAGTTTGGGGGGAGGATTCACTGAGCAGTTCTTC
CASSLGGGFTEQFF